This is a list of T cell receptor beta chains from one sample in a study of blood T cells in healthy people across ages. TCRdb re-called the 5' RACE reads with MiXCR, one entry per CDR3 protein. The table includes 800,000 to 950,000 distinct CDR3 sequences, roughly 48% detected once. Sequenced input: blood. All receptors derive from a man aged 25 to 45 in good health. Each CDR3 is given with its conserved first and last residue. D genes are given only for firm matches. Expanded clones are given a class, and other clones once, few, many or no size at all.

J gene: TRBJ1-2
D gene: -
V gene: TRBV27
clone size: few
CDR3 protein: CASSRAAHYGYTF
CDR3 DNA: TGTGCCAGCAGCCGGGCCGCACACTATGGCTACACCTTC

J gene: TRBJ1-5
D gene: TRBD1
V gene: TRBV3-1
clone size: many
CDR3 protein: CASSPGQGNQPQHF
CDR3 DNA: TGTGCCAGCAGCCCCGGACAGGGCAATCAGCCCCAGCATTTT

J gene: TRBJ2-1
D gene: -
V gene: TRBV9
clone size: many
CDR3 protein: CASSVGQSYNEQFF
CDR3 DNA: TGTGCCAGCAGCGTAGGACAGTCCTACAATGAGCAGTTCTTC

J gene: TRBJ2-7
D gene: TRBD1
V gene: TRBV20-1
clone size: -
CDR3 protein: CSANLMDRNDEQYF
CDR3 DNA: TGCAGTGCGAACCTGATGGACAGGAACGACGAGCAGTACTTC

J gene: TRBJ2-2
D gene: -
V gene: TRBV4-1
clone size: many
CDR3 protein: CASSQEGGANTGELFF
CDR3 DNA: TGCGCCAGCAGCCAAGAAGGCGGGGCGAACACCGGGGAGCTGTTTTTT

J gene: TRBJ2-1
D gene: TRBD1
V gene: TRBV20-1
clone size: -
CDR3 protein: CSARPDRGDGYEQFF
CDR3 DNA: TGCAGTGCTAGACCGGACAGGGGCGATGGGTATGAGCAGTTCTTC

J gene: TRBJ2-3
D gene: -
V gene: TRBV5-1
clone size: -
CDR3 protein: CASSGQVDTGRDTQYF
CDR3 DNA: TGCGCCAGCAGCGGTCAGGTGGACACGGGTAGGGATACGCAGTATTTT

J gene: TRBJ2-1
D gene: -
V gene: TRBV6-2/TRBV6-3
clone size: -
CDR3 protein: CASRDGNQEQFF
CDR3 DNA: TGTGCCAGCAGGGACGGGAATCAGGAGCAGTTCTTC

J gene: TRBJ2-3
D gene: -
V gene: TRBV12-3/TRBV12-4
clone size: -
CDR3 protein: CASSFGTADTQYF
CDR3 DNA: TGTGCCAGCAGTTTCGGGACCGCAGATACGCAGTATTTT

J gene: TRBJ2-1
D gene: -
V gene: TRBV5-1
clone size: few
CDR3 protein: CASYRDSYNEQFF
CDR3 DNA: TGCGCCAGTTACCGGGACTCGTACAATGAGCAGTTCTTC

J gene: TRBJ1-6
D gene: -
V gene: TRBV25-1
clone size: -
CDR3 protein: CASSEAISYNPPLHF
CDR3 DNA: TGTGCCAGCAGTGAAGCCATCTCCTATAATCCACCCCTCCACTTT

J gene: TRBJ1-2
D gene: -
V gene: TRBV28
clone size: few
CDR3 protein: CASSLEASLPYGYTF
CDR3 DNA: TGTGCCAGCAGTTTGGAGGCATCACTCCCCTATGGCTACACCTTC

J gene: TRBJ1-5
D gene: -
V gene: TRBV12-3/TRBV12-4
clone size: -
CDR3 protein: CASSLGWRGSNQPQHF
CDR3 DNA: TGTGCCAGCAGTTTAGGGTGGAGGGGCTCCAATCAGCCCCAGCATTTT

J gene: TRBJ2-2
D gene: -
V gene: TRBV4-2
clone size: few
CDR3 protein: CASSQEGGLNTGELFF
CDR3 DNA: TGTGCCAGCAGCCAAGAGGGGGGATTAAACACCGGGGAGCTGTTTTTT

J gene: TRBJ1-1
D gene: -
V gene: TRBV5-1
clone size: -
CDR3 protein: CASSLAQDLDTEAFF
CDR3 DNA: TGCGCCAGCAGCTTGGCACAGGACTTGGACACTGAAGCTTTCTTT

J gene: TRBJ2-6
D gene: -
V gene: TRBV20-1
clone size: -
CDR3 protein: CSASGGRSGANVLTF
CDR3 DNA: TGCAGTGCTTCCGGGGGGCGGTCTGGGGCCAACGTCCTGACTTTC

J gene: TRBJ2-3
D gene: -
V gene: TRBV27
clone size: few
CDR3 protein: CASSLYEQDTQYF
CDR3 DNA: TGTGCCAGCAGTTTATATGAGCAAGATACGCAGTATTTT

J gene: TRBJ2-1
D gene: TRBD1
V gene: TRBV20-1
clone size: -
CDR3 protein: CSAVDRLRNEQFF
CDR3 DNA: TGCAGTGCTGTGGACAGGCTTCGGAATGAGCAGTTCTTC

J gene: TRBJ2-1
D gene: TRBD2
V gene: TRBV3-1
clone size: few
CDR3 protein: CASSQGLGGVPSYNEQFF
CDR3 DNA: TGTGCCAGCAGCCAGGGCCTCGGGGGGGTACCCTCCTACAATGAGCAGTTCTTC

J gene: TRBJ1-1
D gene: -
V gene: TRBV7-9
clone size: few
CDR3 protein: CASSSGRDTEAFF
CDR3 DNA: TGTGCCAGCAGCTCGGGTCGGGACACTGAAGCTTTCTTT

J gene: TRBJ2-2
D gene: -
V gene: TRBV12-5
clone size: -
CDR3 protein: CASGPPGSTGELFF
CDR3 DNA: TGTGCTAGTGGCCCCCCCGGGAGCACCGGGGAGCTGTTTTTT